The rows below give T cell receptor beta chains drawn from one sample of a study of yellow fever vaccine responses in identical twins. TCRdb redid the calling of the RT-PCR reads with MiXCR, one entry per CDR3 protein. Of roughly 1,800 distinct CDR3 sequences detected, around 87% appear once; the ten largest clones hold more than 4.5%. The material was T cells from blood (PBMCs), unsorted or a sorted subset (not recorded which), obtained before or after yellow fever vaccination (not recorded which). All receptors come from a woman aged 18-29 years who received the yellow fever vaccine. Each CDR3 is given with its conserved first and last residue. The D gene is left open where the match is weak. The size entry is marked missing in some rows and otherwise reads once, few, many or a size class.

length	V	D	J	size	DNA	CDR3
13	TRBV27	-	TRBJ1-1	-	TGTGCCAGTAAAAGGGTTGAGGACACTGAAGCTTTCTTT	CASKRVEDTEAFF
13	TRBV7-6	-	TRBJ2-1	-	TGTGCCAGCAGCTCCGCTCATAGTAATGAGCAGTTCTTC	CASSSAHSNEQFF
16	TRBV15	TRBD1	TRBJ2-1	once	TGTGCCACCAGCAGAGATAGGGACAGAGGGTCCAATGAGCAGTTCTTC	CATSRDRDRGSNEQFF
16	TRBV18	-	TRBJ1-5	-	TGTGCCAGCTCACCTTCGGGGGGGGTCCCTAATCAGCCCCAGCATTTT	CASSPSGGVPNQPQHF
20	TRBV4-2	TRBD1	TRBJ1-3	-	TGTGCCAGCAGCCAAGAGATGATGGGACAGGCGGCAATCCTTCGAAACACCATATATTTT	CASSQEMMGQAAILRNTIYF
11	TRBV27	-	TRBJ2-2	-	TGTGCCAGCAGTTACACCGGGGAGCTGTTTTTT	CASSYTGELFF
15	TRBV6-4	TRBD1	TRBJ2-7	-	TGTGCCAGCAGTAACTCCGGGACAGGGAACTACGAGCAGTACTTC	CASSNSGTGNYEQYF
16	TRBV11-1	-	TRBJ1-2	-	TGTGCCAGCAGCTTAGCGACCGCATGGTCCAGTGACGGCTACACCTTC	CASSLATAWSSDGYTF
13	TRBV4-1	-	TRBJ1-1	-	TGCGCCAGCAGCCAAGCAGTGAACACTGAAGCTTTCTTT	CASSQAVNTEAFF
15	TRBV10-1	-	TRBJ2-2	-	TGCGCCAGCAGCCAGGGGCTCGAGAACACCGGGGAGCTGTTTTTT	CASSQGLENTGELFF
14	TRBV28	-	TRBJ1-2	once	TGTGCCAGCAGCCTCGACAGGTTTGTAGGTGGCTACACCTTC	CASSLDRFVGGYTF
14	TRBV15	-	TRBJ1-1	once	TGTGCCACCAGTAACAGGGCTCTGAACACTGAAGCTTTCTTT	CATSNRALNTEAFF
16	TRBV15	-	TRBJ2-3	-	TGTGCCACCAGCAGAGGTCCCAGCCCTAGCACAGATACGCAGTATTTT	CATSRGPSPSTDTQYF
15	TRBV7-9	-	TRBJ1-1	once	TGTGCCAGCAGCTTATTGGACAGCCCGAACACTGAAGCTTTCTTT	CASSLLDSPNTEAFF
10	TRBV29-1	-	TRBJ2-5	-	TGCAGCGTAGGGCAAGAGACCCAGTACTTC	CSVGQETQYF
14	TRBV3-1	-	TRBJ2-2	-	TGTGCCAGCAGCCAAGAAGCTCGTACGGGGGAGCTGTTTTTT	CASSQEARTGELFF
12	TRBV12-5	-	TRBJ2-1	-	TGTGCTAGTGGTTTGCCCCCAAGTGAGCAGTTCTTC	CASGLPPSEQFF
15	TRBV15	-	TRBJ2-1	-	TGTGCCACCAGCAGAGGGAGGCTACGGTACAATGAGCAGTTCTTC	CATSRGRLRYNEQFF
12	TRBV20-1	-	TRBJ2-5	once	TGCAGTGCTAGAACAGCCCAAGAGACCCAGTACTTC	CSARTAQETQYF
13	TRBV15	-	TRBJ1-2	-	TGTGCCACCAGCATGACCTTGCCCGATGGCTACACCTTC	CATSMTLPDGYTF
14	TRBV5-1	-	TRBJ2-2	-	TGCGCCAGCAGCTTGACCCCGAACACCGGGGAGCTGTTTTTT	CASSLTPNTGELFF
14	TRBV13	-	TRBJ1-1	few	TGTGCAACCACACGTTCAACTTTGAACACTGAAGCTTTCTTT	CATTRSTLNTEAFF
13	TRBV6-1	-	TRBJ2-3	once	TGTGCCAGCAGTAGTCTTTACACAGATACGCAGTATTTT	CASSSLYTDTQYF
16	TRBV11-2	TRBD2	TRBJ2-3	-	TGTGCCAGCAGCGTGGTAGCGGGGCCCACCACAGATACGCAGTATTTT	CASSVVAGPTTDTQYF
15	TRBV11-1	TRBD2	TRBJ2-1	-	TGTGCCAGCAGCTATCCTAGCGGGAGCGGCAATGAGCAGTTCTTC	CASSYPSGSGNEQFF
16	TRBV7-9	TRBD2	TRBJ2-3	-	TGTGCCAGCACTCCGGGACTAGCCCAAAACACAGATACGCAGTATTTT	CASTPGLAQNTDTQYF
13	TRBV18	-	TRBJ1-4	-	TGTGCCAGCTCACCATCCGTGGGCGAAAAACTGTTTTTT	CASSPSVGEKLFF
16	TRBV15	TRBD1	TRBJ1-5	-	TGTGCCACCAGCAGAGATCTTGAACAGGGGAATCAGCCCCAGCATTTT	CATSRDLEQGNQPQHF
16	TRBV5-4	-	TRBJ2-2	-	TGCGCCAGCAGCCAAGAGTGGGCACTGAACACCGGGGAGCTGTTTTTT	CASSQEWALNTGELFF
13	TRBV6-4	-	TRBJ1-2	-	TGTGCCAGCAGTGTCTCCCTCAACTATGGCTACACCTTC	CASSVSLNYGYTF
14	TRBV7-3	-	TRBJ2-1	-	TGTGCCAGCAGCTTAATCCCGCGGGACAATGAGCAGTTCTTC	CASSLIPRDNEQFF
14	TRBV6-1	TRBD1	TRBJ2-7	-	TGTGCCAGCAGACTACGGGACAGGGGATACGAGCAGTACTTC	CASRLRDRGYEQYF
15	TRBV6-4	-	TRBJ1-6	-	TGTGCCAGCAGTGACGGAGGGTCGGGGAATTCACCCCTCCACTTT	CASSDGGSGNSPLHF
12	TRBV11-3	-	TRBJ2-1	-	TGTGCCAGCAGCCGGACAGAAAATGAGCAGTTCTTC	CASSRTENEQFF
17	TRBV11-2	-	TRBJ1-3	-	TGTGCCAGCAGCTGGCTGGGCCGCGCAGGGTTTGGAAACACCATATATTTT	CASSWLGRAGFGNTIYF
14	TRBV3-1	-	TRBJ1-4	-	TGTGCCAGCAGCCGTGAAGGGCGGGTGGAAAAACTGTTTTTT	CASSREGRVEKLFF
12	TRBV19	-	TRBJ2-3	-	TGTGCCAGTAGCTACACGAGGGATACGCAGTATTTT	CASSYTRDTQYF
16	TRBV11-3	TRBD1	TRBJ2-1	-	TGTGCCAGCAGCCAAGCATGGGACAGGGGGCATGATGAGCAGTTCTTC	CASSQAWDRGHDEQFF
15	TRBV4-1	TRBD1	TRBJ2-7	-	TGCGCCAGCAGCCTTTCCCGACAGGGGAGGAACGAGCAGTACTTC	CASSLSRQGRNEQYF
13	TRBV20-1	-	TRBJ1-3	-	TGCAGTGCTAGAGACGGGCAAGGAAACACCATATATTTT	CSARDGQGNTIYF
13	TRBV12-3/TRBV12-4	-	TRBJ1-1	-	TGTGCCAGCAGAGGTCGGGTGGGGACTGAAGCTTTCTTT	CASRGRVGTEAFF
17	TRBV6-4	-	TRBJ2-3	-	TGTGCCAGCAGTCTCCTCGGGGCAGCAAATAGCAATCAGCCCCAGTATTTT	CASSLLGAANSNQPQYF
16	TRBV30	-	TRBJ1-3	-	TGTGCCTGGAGTGTACGCGCCAGGTCAACTGGAAACACCATATATTTT	CAWSVRARSTGNTIYF
13	TRBV28	-	TRBJ1-1	-	TGTGCCAGCACCCCCTCCCCGCGCACTGAAGCTTTCTTT	CASTPSPRTEAFF
16	TRBV2	TRBD2	TRBJ2-1	-	TGTGCCAGCAGTGAAGAGAGGACTAGCGGCATTGATGAGCAGTTCTTC	CASSEERTSGIDEQFF
13	TRBV10-3	-	TRBJ2-1	-	TGTGCCATCAGCGCATCTTTTGACAATGAGCAGTTCTTC	CAISASFDNEQFF
12	TRBV6-4	TRBD1	TRBJ1-5	-	TGTGCCAGCAGGGACAGGGATCAGCCCCAGCATTTT	CASRDRDQPQHF
15	TRBV6-5	-	TRBJ2-7	once	TGTGCCAGCAGTTACTCGAGGGGGAGCCTCTACGAGCAGTACTTC	CASSYSRGSLYEQYF
20	TRBV11-2	TRBD2	TRBJ2-3	-	TGTGCCAGCAGCTTATTTCTTGCGCGGCCCCTAGCGGCAAGCACAGATACGCAGTATTTT	CASSLFLARPLAASTDTQYF
15	TRBV20-1	TRBD2	TRBJ2-3	-	TGCAGTGCTAGCCCCCCAGCGGGAGGGTGGGATACGCAGTATTTT	CSASPPAGGWDTQYF
15	TRBV21-1	-	TRBJ2-2	-	TGTGCCAGCAGCACGGGCAGGCTGAACACCGGGGAGCTGTTTTTT	CASSTGRLNTGELFF
15	TRBV5-4	-	TRBJ2-1	-	TGTGCCAGCAGCTTGCGGGGGAGTCCCTTTAATGAGCAGTTCTTC	CASSLRGSPFNEQFF
13	TRBV29-1	TRBD1	TRBJ2-2	-	TGCGGAGCCGGGACAGGGGGAATCGGGGAGCTGTTTTTT	CGAGTGGIGELFF
14	TRBV25-1	-	TRBJ1-2	-	TGTGCCAGTACAGGGTCTCGCTCTAACTATGGCTACACCTTC	CASTGSRSNYGYTF
13	TRBV29-1	-	TRBJ2-7	large	TGCAGCGTTGTAGGCGCGGACACCTACGAGCAGTACTTC	CSVVGADTYEQYF